A single sample gave rise to the 27 T cell receptor beta chains below, sequenced in a study of blood T cell repertoires in COVID-19. TCRdb's table, derived via immunoSEQ multiplex PCR, lists solely in-frame clones and lacks some. The table has tens of thousands of clones, 85% seen once. The sequencing input was peripheral blood. These receptors were obtained from a human donor in a cohort sampled during active COVID-19.

The chain combines TRBV5-4 with TRBJ2-1, with a tentative D call TRBD2 (6 bases). Trimming stripped 0 bases from V and 6 bases from J, with 10 bases between. The CDR3 sequence is 14 residues long. Germline assignment: CDR1 SGHNT and CDR2 YYREEE (reference sequence). The CDR3 loop reads CASSLGREFNEQFF. The DNA for the CDR3 is TGTGCCAGCAGCTTGGGTCGGGAGTTCAATGAGCAGTTCTTC. The variable domain in full, with the rest retrieved from reference TRBV5-4 and TRBJ2-1, is ETGVTQSPTHLIKTRGQQVTLRCSSQSGHNTVSWYQQALGQGPQFIFQYYREEENGRGNFPPRFSGLQFPNYSSELNVNALELDDSALYLCASSLGREFNEQFFGPGTRLTVL.

V gene TRBV3-1 (or the pseudogene TRBV3-2) combines with J gene TRBJ2-2; 9 bases align to TRBD1. This CDR3 spans 20 amino acids. The V segment lost 6 bases and the J segment 2 bases; nucleotides outside the gene matches: 19. The germline V gene has CDR1 LGHDT and CDR2 YNNKEL (reference sequence). In DNA form, the CDR3 reads TGTGCCAGCAGATCACAAACAATACAGGGGGCAGGACCCAACACCGGGGAGCTGTTTTTT. As protein: CASRSQTIQGAGPNTGELFF.

This clone has only a few counts. The genes are TRBV5-1 and TRBJ1-1; D uncertain. Germline CDR1 and CDR2: SGHRS and YFSETQ. The CDR3 length is 11 residues. V lost 0 bases to trimming and J lost 10 bases, with 7 bases between them. CDR3 sequence reads: CASSLDGGAFF. The DNA for the CDR3 is TGCGCCAGCAGCTTGGATGGCGGAGCTTTCTTT.

The chain uses TRBV5-1 and TRBJ2-5, with TRBD1 matching over 9 bases. The germline CDR1 and CDR2 sequences are SGHRS and YFSETQ. The CDR3 runs 14 residues. V shed 4 bases, J shed 2 bases, and the junction held 3 bases outside the gene matches. CDR3 protein: CASSRGQGQETQYF. CDR3 sequence (DNA): TGCGCCAGCAGCAGGGGACAGGGACAAGAGACCCAGTACTTC. Variable domain in full (rest from reference TRBV5-1 and TRBJ2-5): KAGVTQTPRYLIKTRGQQVTLSCSPISGHRSVSWYQQTPGQGLQFLFEYFSETQRNKGNFPGRFSGRQFSNSRSEMNVSTLELGDSALYLCASSRGQGQETQYFGPGTRLLVL.

The rearrangement uses TRBV28 and TRBJ1-5, with D unclear. Germline V CDR1 and CDR2: MDHEN, SYDVKM. The CDR3 sequence is 15 residues long. Trimming removed 2 bases at V and 0 bases at J, with 8 bases between. CDR3 protein: CASSLEDYSNQPQHF. The DNA for the CDR3 is TGTGCCAGCAGTTTAGAGGATTATAGCAATCAGCCCCAGCATTTT.

The chain couples TRBV19 to TRBJ2-7; TRBD2 is a possible D gene (6 bases). Germline V gives CDR1 LNHDA, CDR2 SQIVND (reference sequence). This CDR3 comprises 14 residues. Trimming took off 1 base at V and 5 bases at J, with 12 bases between the two ends. The CDR3 DNA is TGTGCCAGTAGTATAGCGGTCGGCGGGAACGAGCAGTACTTC. This codes for CASSIAVGGNEQYF. The full variable domain, in which reference TRBV19 and TRBJ2-7 provide the parts outside the CDR3, is DGGITQSPKYLFRKEGQNVTLSCEQNLNHDAMYWYRQDPGQGLRLIYYSQIVNDFQKGDIAEGYSVSREKKESFPLTVTSAQKNPTAFYLCASSIAVGGNEQYFGPGTRLTVT.

The chain links TRBV7-8 to TRBJ2-7; D not certain. The V gene's germline CDR1 is SGHVS and CDR2 FQNEAQ. Trimming cost V 0 bases and J 4 bases, with 13 bases left between them. The CDR3 has 15 amino acids. CDR3 residues: CASSLAQSRRYEQYF. The CDR3 nucleotides read TGTGCCAGCAGCTTAGCGCAGTCCCGCCGTTACGAGCAGTACTTC.

The chain's CDR3 is CASSFNGRLAGVNEQFF. CDR3 DNA: TGTGCCAGTAGTTTCAACGGAAGGCTAGCGGGAGTGAATGAGCAGTTCTTC. The chain joins TRBV19 to TRBJ2-1; TRBD2 agrees at 10 bases. Germline values: CDR1 LNHDA, CDR2 SQIVND (reference sequence). Unmatched junction bases numbered 14, after V lost 5 bases and J lost 7 bases. The CDR3 spans 17 residues. The full variable domain, in which reference TRBV19 and TRBJ2-1 provide the parts outside the CDR3, is DGGITQSPKYLFRKEGQNVTLSCEQNLNHDAMYWYRQDPGQGLRLIYYSQIVNDFQKGDIAEGYSVSREKKESFPLTVTSAQKNPTAFYLCASSFNGRLAGVNEQFFGPGTRLTVL.

The rearrangement uses TRBV5-3 and TRBJ2-7; 8 nucleotides line up with TRBD2. TRBV5-3 belongs to the ORF category, with a function that is uncertain. The CDR3 is 16 residues long. The ends lost 0 bases at V and 4 bases at J; junction bases unmatched: 9. This CDR3 reads CARSLAGGEQGYEQYF. The CDR3 nucleotides are TGTGCCAGAAGCTTGGCCGGGGGGGAGCAGGGGTACGAGCAGTACTTC.

The chain carries TRBV2 and TRBJ2-5; no clear D gene. The CDR3 is 14 amino acids. Trimming left V 5 bases short and J 5 bases short, with 15 bases between. Germline assignment: CDR1 SNHLY and CDR2 FYNNEI. CDR3 coding DNA: TGTGCCAGCAGTCGTCAGTCAGGTTTGGAGACCCAGTACTTC. Its translation: CASSRQSGLETQYF.

The CDR3, as DNA: TGTGCCAGCAGAATATTAGCGGCGAACACCGGGGAGCTGTTTTTT. Residues: CASRILAANTGELFF. The chain recombines TRBV27 with TRBJ2-2; D perhaps matches TRBD2 (6 bases). In germline, CDR1 is MNHEY, CDR2 SMNVEV (reference sequence). V was cut by 6 bases and J by 0 bases, with 11 bases left in between. CDR3 size: 15 residues.

The genes are TRBV11-2 and TRBJ2-1; D gene uncertain. This CDR3 contains 14 residues. Germline CDR1 is SGHAT and CDR2 is FQNNGV. Trimming left V 5 bases short and J 5 bases short, with 13 bases between. The CDR3 coding sequence is TGTGCCAGCAGCGCCGGCCCCAGCGACAATGAGCAGTTCTTC. Amino acid sequence: CASSAGPSDNEQFF.

The chain is built from TRBV7-2 and TRBJ1-4; no clear D gene. Trimming removed 5 bases from V and 7 bases from J, with 11 bases in between. Germline CDR1 is SGHTA and CDR2 is FQGNSA. The CDR3 length is 13 residues. CDR3 in DNA: TGTGCCAGCAGCCCCGTCGCAGGTGAAAAACTGTTTTTT. Protein: CASSPVAGEKLFF.

The rearrangement joins TRBV6-6 to TRBJ1-2; 9 bases match TRBD1. This CDR3 is built from 13 residues. CDR1 MNHNY and CDR2 SVGAGI come from the germline V gene (reference sequence). V dropped 2 bases and J dropped 6; count of bases not matched to a gene: 1. DNA for the CDR3: TGTGCCAGCAGTTACCGGGACAGGGATGGCTACACCTTC. It translates to CASSYRDRDGYTF.

This chain connects TRBV30 to TRBJ2-7; perhaps TRBD2 as D (5 bases). Trimming took 3 bases from V and 3 from J, leaving 6 bases between them. Germline values: CDR1 GTSNPN, CDR2 SVGIG (reference sequence). CDR3 length: 11 residues. CDR3 sequence reads: CAWSAGYEQYF. The CDR3 region has the DNA TGTGCCTGGAGCGCGGGCTACGAGCAGTACTTC.

This clone is a singleton in its sample. The chain couples TRBV28 to TRBJ1-2; D perhaps matches TRBD1 (6 bases). CDR3 length: 12 residues. The V end lost 8 bases, the J end lost 7 bases, and 14 bases lay between the germline ends. Germline CDR1 MDHEN, CDR2 SYDVKM. This chain's CDR3 is CASGNRAPGYTF. CDR3 nucleotides: TGTGCCAGCGGAAACAGGGCGCCTGGCTACACCTTC.

This clone was counted a few times. The gene calls are TRBV5-1 and TRBJ2-3; D uncertain. The CDR3 is 13 residues long. Deletions cut 1 base from V and 0 bases from J, with 3 bases between. The germline V gene has CDR1 SGHRS and CDR2 YFSETQ. CDR3 amino acids: CASSLLSTDTQYF. The DNA for the CDR3 is TGCGCCAGCAGCTTGTTAAGCACAGATACGCAGTATTTT. The variable domain in full, with the rest retrieved from reference TRBV5-1 and TRBJ2-3, is KAGVTQTPRYLIKTRGQQVTLSCSPISGHRSVSWYQQTPGQGLQFLFEYFSETQRNKGNFPGRFSGRQFSNSRSEMNVSTLELGDSALYLCASSLLSTDTQYFGPGTRLTVL.

The V call is TRBV5-1, the J call TRBJ2-1, with no clear D. V was shortened by 4 bases and J by 0 bases, with 14 bases between the two germline ends. From germline, CDR1 is SGHRS and CDR2 YFSETQ. The CDR3 is 16 amino acids. The CDR3 sequence: CASSPAGTNSYNEQFF. The CDR3 region has the DNA TGCGCCAGCAGCCCTGCTGGCACTAACTCCTACAATGAGCAGTTCTTC. The variable domain in full, completed from reference TRBV5-1 and TRBJ2-1, reads KAGVTQTPRYLIKTRGQQVTLSCSPISGHRSVSWYQQTPGQGLQFLFEYFSETQRNKGNFPGRFSGRQFSNSRSEMNVSTLELGDSALYLCASSPAGTNSYNEQFFGPGTRLTVL.

The chain links TRBV7-9 to TRBJ1-2; the match to TRBD1 covers 8 bases. The germline gives CDR1 SEHNR, CDR2 FQNEAQ (reference sequence). V was pared by 5 bases and J by 4 bases, with 9 bases of the junction left unmatched. The CDR3 has 15 amino acids. CDR3 nucleotides: TGTGCCAGCAGCACGGACAGGGCCTCTACCTATGGCTACACCTTC. Its translation: CASSTDRASTYGYTF. The full variable domain, in which reference TRBV7-9 and TRBJ1-2 provide the parts outside the CDR3, is DTGVSQNPRHKITKRGQNVTFRCDPISEHNRLYWYRQTLGQGPEFLTYFQNEAQLEKSRLLSDRFSAERPKGSFSTLEIQRTEQGDSAMYLCASSTDRASTYGYTFGSGTRLTVV.

The V call is TRBV20-1, the J call TRBJ2-3, with TRBD2 identical over 7 bases. V lost 3 bases to trimming and J lost 2 bases; unmatched junction nucleotides: 2. This CDR3 is 13 amino acids long. Germline V gene data show CDR1 as DFQATT and CDR2 as SNEGSKA (reference sequence). The CDR3 DNA reads as TGCAGTGCTAGTGCGGGGGACACAGATACGCAGTATTTT. Protein: CSASAGDTDTQYF.

This clone was seen only once. The V and J genes are TRBV10-2 and TRBJ2-3; tentatively, D is TRBD2 (6 bases). The length of the CDR3 is 17 residues. Germline lookup yields CDR1 WSHSY and CDR2 SAAADI. The germline V and J ends were trimmed by 8 bases and 3 bases, with 24 bases remaining between them. In nucleotides, the CDR3 is TGCGCCAGCGGGCAAAGCGGTGTGGCCGCGGGAACAGATACGCAGTATTTT. Translated: CASGQSGVAAGTDTQYF.

V is TRBV2 and J is TRBJ2-3; 9 bases match TRBD2. CDR1 and CDR2 from the germline V gene are SNHLY and FYNNEI. Losses at the gene ends were 1 base for V and 2 bases for J; bases not matched to a gene: 4. This CDR3 has 16 residues. The CDR3 loop is CASSEGTSGFTDTQYF. CDR3 sequence (DNA): TGTGCCAGCAGTGAAGGTACTAGCGGGTTCACAGATACGCAGTATTTT.

This clone was seen a few times. The chain links TRBV4-3 to TRBJ1-5; D perhaps matches TRBD1 (5 bases). Deletions cut 4 bases from V and 5 bases from J, with 9 bases between. CDR1 is LGHNA, CDR2 YSLEER, per germline. The CDR3 sequence is 13 residues long. CDR3 in DNA: TGCGCCAGCAGCCTTGACAGATATCAGCCCCAGCATTTT. It yields the protein CASSLDRYQPQHF.

The CDR3 protein is CASSISGRSYNEQFF. Here the CDR3 DNA reads TGTGCCAGCAGTATAAGCGGGAGGAGCTACAATGAGCAGTTCTTC. The chain has TRBV2 and TRBJ2-1; 9 positions match TRBD2. The junction had 5 bases not matched to a gene; V was cut back by 5 bases and J by 3 bases. Germline assignment: CDR1 SNHLY and CDR2 FYNNEI. CDR3 length: 15 amino acids.

The rearrangement links TRBV2 to TRBJ2-4; TRBD2 matches at 10 bases. Germline trimming cut 5 bases from V and 5 bases from J; bases unmatched to any gene: 12. The CDR3 totals 17 residues. Germline CDR1 is SNHLY and CDR2 is FYNNEI. The CDR3 DNA is TGTGCCAGCAGTTCCGGGACTAGCGTTGGGTCAGAAAACATTCAGTACTTC. Amino acid sequence: CASSSGTSVGSENIQYF.

The gene calls are TRBV7-8 and TRBJ2-6; perhaps TRBD1 as D (5 bases). Trimming shortened V by 2 bases and J by 1 base, and 15 bases separated the two germline ends. In germline, CDR1 is SGHVS, CDR2 FQNEAQ. The CDR3 is made up of 18 amino acids. DNA for the CDR3: TGTGCCAGCAGCTTAAAGGAAAGGGGAAGTTCTGGGGCCAACGTCCTGACTTTC. This codes for CASSLKERGSSGANVLTF.

This sequence joins TRBV9 and TRBJ2-3, with 7 bases that match TRBD2. The CDR3 spans 16 residues. Per the germline V gene, CDR1 is SGDLS and CDR2 is YYNGEE. The junction had 8 bases not matched to a gene; V was cut back by 4 bases and J by 0 bases. CDR3 nucleotides: TGTGCCAGCAGCTCCCTCGGGGGGTTTAGCACAGATACGCAGTATTTT. Translated, it gives CASSSLGGFSTDTQYF. The complete variable domain, with remaining parts taken from reference TRBV9 and TRBJ2-3, reads DSGVTQTPKHLITATGQRVTLRCSPRSGDLSVYWYQQSLDQGLQFLIQYYNGEERAKGNILERFSAQQFPDLHSELNLSSLELGDSALYFCASSSLGGFSTDTQYFGPGTRLTVL.